This T cell receptor beta chain was sequenced during a study of shared clonotypes between healthy human individuals (TCRdb year 2020). For context, the study as a whole: The cohort comprised two women and a few men aged 18 to 49 years. Different laboratories and diverse techniques were used to prepare libraries and sequence TCR repertoires, to increase sequencing depth and limit assay-specific biases. For each donor, three plates each were used for CD4 naive and CD4 memory, two plates were used for CD8 naive, and one plate was used for CD8 memory. The study deeply sequenced blood TCR repertoires of about five healthy adults to estimate repertoire size and the extent of clonotype sharing between individuals. Between about 0.85 and 9.5 billion PBMCs per donor were obtained by leukapheresis. Broad study findings and their caveats: Across a few donors, roughly 5.1% of naive CD4, over 3% of naive CD8, under 2.5% of memory CD4, and approximately 0.4% of memory CD8 clonotypes were shared. Sampling was limited to blood, and TCR repertoires in tissue likely differ from TCR repertoires in blood. Compared with non-shared clonotypes, the clonotypes found in all four sorted-subset donors had higher generation probabilities. Based on pairwise subsampling, the degree of clonotype sharing among donors was expected to be affected by sequencing depth. The genetic and exposure-history diversity represented was limited by the small number of donors. Naive subsets generally had larger estimated clonotype richness than memory subsets. Even with the large sequencing depth, rarefaction of the sorted-subset datasets indicated that sequencing was incomplete.

From the germline V gene, CDR1 is SGHDT and CDR2 is YYEEEE. Including the terminal cysteine and phenylalanine, the CDR3 comprises 14 residues. Of the read, only the CDR3 DNA is kept; its 42 bases are in frame from base 1. Cut back by 1 base and 4 bases, the V and J ends lie 10 bases apart. Healthy HIV-negative adults with no recently reported acute infections or vaccinations were included as donors. Every donor was a Caucasian adult living in Nashville, Tennessee, USA. CD8 memory samples consisted of magnetically selected CD45RO+ cells combined with CCR7-negative CD45RA+ effector memory (TemRA) cells. Blood was obtained by leukapheresis, after which PBMCs were separated by Ficoll-Histopaque density gradient centrifugation and cryopreserved in liquid nitrogen vapor phase. Analytical flow cytometry was used to check the purity and quantity of every magnetically sorted T cell population. From each sorted fraction, genomic DNA was isolated and quantified by UV absorbance on a Nanodrop 2000c.

Using the deep immunoSEQ assay, TCR CDR3 regions were amplified from genomic DNA by multiplex PCR. Extracted genomic DNA from each cell subset was distributed evenly across all wells of several immunoSEQ 96-well plates, and each plate was treated as a replicate. Each replicate PCR for sorted subsets received around 0.2 ug genomic DNA, equal to some 32,000 T cell genomes. Purified libraries were measured with a Qubit 3.0 fluorometer, size-checked on a Bioanalyzer 2100, and measured again with the KAPA Library Quantification kit. Every immunoSEQ 96-well plate was sequenced on a separate single-read 150-cycle Illumina NextSeq 550 flow cell. In the source study's methods: The immunoSEQ output contained only junctional sequences without quality scores, so filtering could not match that applied to full-length reads. Sequences were annotated with PyIR, a Python wrapper for IgBLAST v1.9, using IMGT germline references to assign V/J genes and CDR3. Reads were removed for weak V/J assignments (E-value above 1e-6), missing CDR3, stop codons, out-of-frame junctions, or ambiguous translated residues. V3J clonotypes were defined as sequences sharing the same inferred V gene, J gene, and CDR3 amino acid sequence. The percentage overlap between two repertoires was calculated by dividing the number of shared unique clonotypes by the size of the smaller repertoire. Three approaches were used to assess repertoire richness: RTK rarefaction, the Chao1 estimator, and Recon v2.1 estimates of unobserved clonotypes. Generation probabilities were computed with OLGA for all TCRbeta clonotypes obtained by the gDNA method from a handful of donors. TCRdb retrieved this table from immuneACCESS and kept in-frame rearrangements only. Not all clones are present; in checked studies, unresolved V genes account for under half, and no reason is known for the remainder. The V and J calls and clone size come from that table; D and trimming were worked out from the DNA. Within this sample are about 690,000 clones, with about 90% of them counted one time only. The ten largest clonotypes hold 30% to 40% of the sample.

About this clone itself: It has no known antigen specificity. No base quality information exists; no much larger clone differs at one position.

The chain links TRBV5-6 with TRBJ2-3; tentative D gene TRBD1, with 5 bases matching. Specimen: memory CD8+ T cells from PBMCs. The cell subset or site label, as the study defines it: CD45RO+ cells pooled with CCR7-negative TemRA cells. The receptor comes from a man between 18 and 35 years old in good health. Some clones in this sample may be carry-over from other donors' samples. The nucleotides read TGTGCCAGCAGCTTGCGGCAGGGTCCAGATACGCAGTATTTT. This yields the protein CASSLRQGPDTQYF.